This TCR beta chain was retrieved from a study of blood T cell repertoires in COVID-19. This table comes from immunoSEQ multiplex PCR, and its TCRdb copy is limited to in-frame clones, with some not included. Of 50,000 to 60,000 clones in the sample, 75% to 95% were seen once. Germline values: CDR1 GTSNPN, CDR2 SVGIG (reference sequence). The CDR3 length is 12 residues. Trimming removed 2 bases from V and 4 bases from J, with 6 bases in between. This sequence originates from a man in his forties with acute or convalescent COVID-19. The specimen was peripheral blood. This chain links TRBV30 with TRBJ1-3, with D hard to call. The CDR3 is CAWSSLGNTIYF. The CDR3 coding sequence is TGTGCCTGGAGTTCGTTGGGAAACACCATATATTTT.